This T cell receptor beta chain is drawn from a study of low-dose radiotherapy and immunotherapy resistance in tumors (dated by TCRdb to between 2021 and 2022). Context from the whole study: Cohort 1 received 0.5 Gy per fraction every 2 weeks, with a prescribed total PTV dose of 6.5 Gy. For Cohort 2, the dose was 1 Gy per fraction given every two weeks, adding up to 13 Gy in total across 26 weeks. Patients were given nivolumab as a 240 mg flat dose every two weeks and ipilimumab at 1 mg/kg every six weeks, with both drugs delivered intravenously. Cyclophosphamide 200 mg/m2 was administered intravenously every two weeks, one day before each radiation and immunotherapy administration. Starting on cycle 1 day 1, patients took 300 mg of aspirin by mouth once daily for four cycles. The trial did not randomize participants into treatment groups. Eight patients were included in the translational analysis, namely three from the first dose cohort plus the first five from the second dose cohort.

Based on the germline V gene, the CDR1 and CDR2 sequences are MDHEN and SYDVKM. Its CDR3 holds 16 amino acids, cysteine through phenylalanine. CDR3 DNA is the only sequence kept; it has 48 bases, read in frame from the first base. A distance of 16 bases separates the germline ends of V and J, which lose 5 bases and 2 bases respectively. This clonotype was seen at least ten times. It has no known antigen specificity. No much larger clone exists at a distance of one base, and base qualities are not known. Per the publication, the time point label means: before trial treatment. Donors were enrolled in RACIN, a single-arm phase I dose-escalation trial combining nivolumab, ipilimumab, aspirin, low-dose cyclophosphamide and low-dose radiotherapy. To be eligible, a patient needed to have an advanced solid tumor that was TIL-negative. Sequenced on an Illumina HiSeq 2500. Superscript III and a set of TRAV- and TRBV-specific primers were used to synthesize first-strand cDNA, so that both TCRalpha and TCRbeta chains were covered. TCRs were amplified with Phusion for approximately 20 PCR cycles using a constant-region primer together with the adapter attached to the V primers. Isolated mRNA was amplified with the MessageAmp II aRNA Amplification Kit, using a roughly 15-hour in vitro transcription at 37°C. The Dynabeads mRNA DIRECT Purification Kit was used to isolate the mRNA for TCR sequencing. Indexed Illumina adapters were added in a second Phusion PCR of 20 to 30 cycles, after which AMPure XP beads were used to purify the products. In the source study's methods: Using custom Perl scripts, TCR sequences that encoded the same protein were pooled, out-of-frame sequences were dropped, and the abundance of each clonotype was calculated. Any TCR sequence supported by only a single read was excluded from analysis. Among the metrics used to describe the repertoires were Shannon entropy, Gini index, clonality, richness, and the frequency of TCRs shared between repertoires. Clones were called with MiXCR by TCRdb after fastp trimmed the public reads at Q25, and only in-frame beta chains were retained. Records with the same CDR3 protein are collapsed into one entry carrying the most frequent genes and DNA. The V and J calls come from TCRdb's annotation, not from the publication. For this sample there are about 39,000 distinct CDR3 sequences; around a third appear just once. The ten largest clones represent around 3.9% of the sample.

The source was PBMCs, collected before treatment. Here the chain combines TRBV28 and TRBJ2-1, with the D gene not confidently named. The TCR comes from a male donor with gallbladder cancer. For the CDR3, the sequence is CASSPQPGEAYNEQFF. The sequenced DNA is TGTGCCAGCAGTCCCCAGCCTGGAGAGGCCTACAATGAGCAGTTCTTC.